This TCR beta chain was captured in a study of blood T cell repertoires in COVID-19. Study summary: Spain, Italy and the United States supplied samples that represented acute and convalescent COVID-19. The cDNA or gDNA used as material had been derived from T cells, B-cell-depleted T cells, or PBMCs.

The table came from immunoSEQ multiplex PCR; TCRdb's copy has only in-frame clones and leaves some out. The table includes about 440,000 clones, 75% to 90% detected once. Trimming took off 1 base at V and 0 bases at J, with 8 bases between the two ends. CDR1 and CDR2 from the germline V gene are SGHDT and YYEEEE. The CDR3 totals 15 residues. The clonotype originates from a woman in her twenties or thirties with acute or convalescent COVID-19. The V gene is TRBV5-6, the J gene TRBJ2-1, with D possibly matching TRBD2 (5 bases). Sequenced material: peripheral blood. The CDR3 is CASSLWAGSYNEQFF. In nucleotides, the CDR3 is TGTGCCAGCAGCTTGTGGGCGGGCTCCTACAATGAGCAGTTCTTC.